Below are 28 T cell receptor beta chains sequenced from a single sample in a study of shared clonotypes between healthy human individuals. The table came from immunoSEQ multiplex PCR; TCRdb's copy has only in-frame clones and leaves some out. Of about 2.3 million clones listed, about 90% are singletons. Sequencing was performed on naive CD4+ T cells from PBMCs. The subset was: CD45RA+ positively selected. Receptor source: a young man in good health. Some clones in this sample may be carry-over from other donors' samples.

This chain joins TRBV4-1 and TRBJ2-5; 8 positions agree with TRBD2. V gave up 5 bases and J gave up 0 bases; unmatched junction bases: 5. Germline values: CDR1 MGHRA, CDR2 YSYEKL. The CDR3 spans 15 residues. The CDR3 spells CASSLRGGDQETQYF. The CDR3, as DNA: TGCGCCAGCAGCTTACGGGGGGGAGACCAAGAGACCCAGTACTTC.

V is TRBV11-2 and J is TRBJ2-3; either TRBD1 or TRBD2 may supply D (6 bases each). The V end lost 1 base, the J end lost 1 base, and 15 bases lay between the germline ends. CDR3 size: 17 residues. Germline CDR1 reads SGHAT; CDR2 reads FQNNGV. The CDR3 region is CASSLGHGGRGTDTQYF. CDR3 coding DNA: TGTGCCAGCAGCTTAGGACACGGGGGCCGAGGCACAGATACGCAGTATTTT.

This rearrangement joins TRBV9 to TRBJ1-3; D remains ambiguous. Trimming stripped 3 bases from V and 0 bases from J, with 7 bases between. The CDR3 has 14 amino acids. CDR1 and CDR2 from the germline V gene are SGDLS and YYNGEE. CDR3 DNA: TGTGCCAGCAGCGCCCAGTCCTCTGGAAACACCATATATTTT. This encodes CASSAQSSGNTIYF.

The gene calls are TRBV7-9 and TRBJ1-3; D remains ambiguous. Germline CDR1 and CDR2: SEHNR and FQNEAQ (reference sequence). V lost 4 bases to trimming and J lost 8 bases, with 15 bases between them. The CDR3 has 14 residues. Here the CDR3 DNA reads TGTGCCAGCAGCTACGCGAGCCTTAGAGACACCATATATTTT. Encoded protein: CASSYASLRDTIYF.

The J gene is TRBJ2-7, the V gene TRBV7-2; D possibly corresponds to TRBD1 (5 bases). This CDR3 has 15 residues. The V gene's germline CDR1 is SGHTA and CDR2 FQGNSA. V gave up 2 bases and J gave up 1 base, with 12 bases separating them. CDR3 region: CASSLIPRQSYEQYF. The CDR3, as DNA: TGTGCCAGCAGCTTAATCCCGAGACAGTCCTACGAGCAGTACTTC. The full variable domain, rest sourced from reference TRBV7-2 and TRBJ2-7, is GAGVSQSPSNKVTEKGKDVELRCDPISGHTALYWYRQSLGQGLEFLIYFQGNSAPDKSGLPSDRFSAERTGGSVSTLTIQRTQQEDSAVYLCASSLIPRQSYEQYFGPGTRLTVT.

The gene calls are TRBV9 and TRBJ2-1, with 9 bases aligning to TRBD2. V lost 4 bases and J lost 2; bases outside the gene matches: 16. This CDR3 has 19 amino acids. In germline, CDR1 is SGDLS, CDR2 YYNGEE. CDR3 in amino acids: CASSRRWLAGTQAYNEQFF. The CDR3 DNA is TGTGCCAGCAGCCGTAGATGGCTAGCGGGAACCCAAGCCTACAATGAGCAGTTCTTC.

This clone has just one count. The V and J genes are TRBV18 and TRBJ2-7; 7 nucleotides align to TRBD1. The CDR3 is 15 residues long. V trimming: 8 bases; J trimming: 7 bases; junction bases outside the gene matches: 17. In germline, CDR1 is KGHSH, CDR2 LQKENI. The CDR3 DNA reads TGTGCCAGCAAATCCAGGGGGTCCTCACCTGGAGAGCAGTACTTC. Protein: CASKSRGSSPGEQYF.

This chain uses TRBV6-5 with TRBJ2-3, with TRBD1 identical over 8 bases. The CDR3 loop spans 14 amino acids. V trimming: 6 bases; J trimming: 6 bases; junction bases outside the gene matches: 8. CDR1 is MNHEY, CDR2 SVGAGI, per germline. The CDR3: CASRSGGWGDTQYF. The CDR3 DNA reads as TGTGCCAGCAGATCAGGGGGCTGGGGGGATACGCAGTATTTT.

The chain combines TRBV28 with TRBJ2-4; tentatively, D is TRBD1 or TRBD2 (5 bases each). The V and J ends lost 6 bases and 0 bases respectively, with 12 bases between them. This CDR3 contains 15 residues. CDR1 and CDR2 (germline): MDHEN, SYDVKM. The CDR3 nucleotides are TGTGCCAGCAGGGGGGATGGCATAGCCAAAAACATTCAGTACTTC. Protein: CASRGDGIAKNIQYF.

V and J are TRBV28 and TRBJ2-1, with 8 positions matching TRBD2. J gave up 0 bases and V 5 bases, and 3 bases lay outside the gene matches. This CDR3 is 15 amino acids long. Germline V gives CDR1 MDHEN, CDR2 SYDVKM. This CDR3 is CASSRGTSSYNEQFF. The CDR3 nucleotides read TGTGCCAGCAGTAGAGGGACTAGCTCCTACAATGAGCAGTTCTTC.

The chain has TRBV5-1 and TRBJ2-4, with 10 bases fitting TRBD2. CDR1 and CDR2 from the germline V gene are SGHRS and YFSETQ. Trimming took 6 bases from V and 8 from J; bases not matched to a gene: 14. The CDR3 is 16 residues long. The CDR3 DNA follows: TGCGCCAGCACCACGGGCCCTCTAGCGGGAGTTGACATTCAGTACTTC. Translating gives CASTTGPLAGVDIQYF.

The chain uses TRBV11-1 and TRBJ1-2; D call uncertain. The CDR3 extends over 16 amino acids. Germline values: CDR1 SGHAT, CDR2 FQDESV (reference sequence). V lost 5 bases and J lost 4, with 20 bases in between. CDR3 sequence reads: CASSEPTRGMGYGYTF. The CDR3 DNA reads as TGTGCCAGCAGCGAACCGACGCGTGGGATGGGCTATGGCTACACCTTC.

The V call is TRBV15, the J call TRBJ2-3, with 12 bases identical to TRBD2. Germline lookup yields CDR1 LNHNV and CDR2 YYDKDF (reference sequence). The ends lost 1 base at V and 4 bases at J; junction bases unmatched: 0. The CDR3 covers 15 residues. The DNA for the CDR3 is TGTGCCACCAGCAGAGGACTAGCGGGAGCAGATACGCAGTATTTT. This codes for CATSRGLAGADTQYF.

In its sample, this clone was seen once. The V gene is TRBV9, the J gene TRBJ2-4; no clear D gene. Germline CDR1 reads SGDLS; CDR2 reads YYNGEE. The CDR3 covers 15 residues. V was clipped by 4 bases and J by 1 base, with 12 bases between them. DNA for the CDR3: TGTGCCAGCAGCCCTAGTGGTGCTGCCAAAAACATTCAGTACTTC. Residues: CASSPSGAAKNIQYF.

The chain carries TRBV5-1 and TRBJ1-3; TRBD1 is a possible D gene (5 bases). Looked up from germline, CDR1 is SGHRS and CDR2 is YFSETQ. This CDR3 has 15 amino acids. V was cut by 4 bases and J by 0 bases, with 11 bases left in between. CDR3 protein: CASSQQGGSGNTIYF. Here the CDR3 DNA reads TGCGCCAGCAGCCAGCAGGGTGGCTCTGGAAACACCATATATTTT.

The rearrangement links TRBV25-1 to TRBJ1-2, with D maybe TRBD1 (6 bases). CDR3 length equals 15 residues. V lost 6 bases and J 0 bases, leaving 14 bases between the germline ends. Germline V gene data show CDR1 as MGHDK and CDR2 as SYGVNS. The CDR3: CASSQFRGPNYGYTF. The CDR3 DNA follows: TGTGCCAGCAGCCAGTTCAGGGGACCTAACTATGGCTACACCTTC.

The rearrangement uses TRBV10-3 and TRBJ2-7; 7 bases align to TRBD2. V was pared by 8 bases and J by 4 bases, with 11 bases of the junction left unmatched. The length of the CDR3 is 14 residues. CDR1 and CDR2 (germline): ENHRY, SYGVKD. As DNA, the CDR3 is TGTGCCATCGGGAGGGTAGCCCCTGGATACGAGCAGTACTTC. Translated, it gives CAIGRVAPGYEQYF.

The CDR3 DNA sequence: TGTGCCAGCAGCGTAGGAAGCGGGAGAGGTTACGAGCAGTACTTC. Translation: CASSVGSGRGYEQYF. V is TRBV9 and J is TRBJ2-7, with 8 bases matching TRBD2. There are 15 residues in the CDR3. The trim removed 0 bases at V and 4 bases at J, leaving 6 bases unmatched. Germline-derived CDR1 and CDR2 are SGDLS and YYNGEE.

The chain couples TRBV2 to TRBJ1-4, with 9 nucleotides matching TRBD1. Germline lookup yields CDR1 SNHLY and CDR2 FYNNEI. The CDR3 totals 15 residues. J lost 3 bases, V lost 7 bases, and 6 bases had no gene match. The CDR3 protein is CASTEQGASNEKLFF. The DNA for the CDR3 is TGTGCCAGCACCGAACAGGGGGCCTCTAATGAAAAACTGTTTTTT.

This chain uses TRBV28 with TRBJ2-7; possible D gene TRBD1, 6 bases. The CDR3 length is 15 residues. Looked up from germline, CDR1 is MDHEN and CDR2 is SYDVKM. Trimming took 6 bases from V and 1 from J, leaving 16 bases between them. Here the CDR3 DNA reads TGTGCCAGCAGACTACAGGGTCTGGTTTCCTACGAGCAGTACTTC. Protein: CASRLQGLVSYEQYF.

The chain combines TRBV7-6 with TRBJ2-7; 10 positions match TRBD1. J lost 5 bases, V lost 2 bases, and 3 bases had no gene match. This CDR3 comprises 14 residues. From germline, CDR1 is SGHVS and CDR2 FNYEAQ. CDR3 in amino acids: CASSLTGTGDEQYF. The CDR3 DNA is TGTGCCAGCAGCTTAACCGGGACAGGGGACGAGCAGTACTTC.

J is TRBJ2-1 and V is TRBV7-9; a weak D match, TRBD2 (6 bases). V lost 6 bases and J 9 bases, leaving 15 bases between the germline ends. CDR1 and CDR2 (germline): SEHNR, FQNEAQ (reference sequence). The CDR3 covers 13 residues. The CDR3 region is CASSFAVGGEQFF. The CDR3 nucleotides are TGTGCCAGCAGTTTCGCTGTGGGGGGTGAGCAGTTCTTC. Combining the CDR3 with reference TRBV7-9 and TRBJ2-1 gives the whole variable domain DTGVSQNPRHKITKRGQNVTFRCDPISEHNRLYWYRQTLGQGPEFLTYFQNEAQLEKSRLLSDRFSAERPKGSFSTLEIQRTEQGDSAMYLCASSFAVGGEQFFGPGTRLTVL.

The chain employs TRBV11-2 and TRBJ2-7; 8 bases match TRBD2. The CDR3 is made up of 16 amino acids. Per the germline V gene, CDR1 is SGHAT and CDR2 is FQNNGV. V lost 1 base to trimming and J lost 3 bases; unmatched junction nucleotides: 8. The chain's CDR3 is CASSLGRSGKGYEQYF. The CDR3 DNA reads as TGTGCCAGCAGCTTAGGCCGTAGCGGGAAGGGCTACGAGCAGTACTTC.

V usage is TRBV4-3 and J usage is TRBJ2-1; D remains unclear. The ends were cut back, 0 bases at V and 8 bases at J, with 8 bases in the middle. In germline, CDR1 is LGHNA, CDR2 YSLEER. This CDR3 is built from 13 residues. CDR3 coding DNA: TGCGCCAGCAGCCAAGAGATTCAGGATGAGCAGTTCTTC. It codes for CASSQEIQDEQFF.

In this sample, this clone turned up once. V is TRBV5-4 and J is TRBJ2-1, with D perhaps TRBD2 (6 bases). Trimming left V 1 base short and J 4 bases short, with 15 bases between. CDR1 is SGHNT, CDR2 YYREEE, per germline (reference sequence). CDR3 length: 16 residues. This CDR3 is CASSLSSRGTYNEQFF. The CDR3 nucleotides read TGTGCCAGCAGCTTGAGTAGTCGCGGGACTTACAATGAGCAGTTCTTC.

The chain combines TRBV7-6 with TRBJ2-7; D not certain. CDR1 and CDR2 (germline): SGHVS, FNYEAQ. The CDR3 covers 13 residues. Trimming left V 1 base short and J 6 bases short, with 10 bases between. The CDR3 DNA reads as TGTGCCAGCAGCTTAGTACAGCCTGGCGAGCAGTACTTC. Its protein is CASSLVQPGEQYF.

The chain uses TRBV5-6 and TRBJ2-5; D gene uncertain. CDR3 length: 12 residues. Germline CDR1 and CDR2: SGHDT and YYEEEE. V dropped 4 bases and J dropped 2 bases, with 6 bases sitting between them. CDR3 protein: CASSRTQETQYF. CDR3 in DNA: TGTGCCAGCAGCCGTACTCAAGAGACCCAGTACTTC.

The chain recombines TRBV7-9 with TRBJ2-7, with 8 bases matching TRBD2. The CDR3 has 16 residues. With 5 bases clipped from V and 2 bases from J, the junction kept 11 bases outside the gene matches. The germline V gene has CDR1 SEHNR and CDR2 FQNEAQ (reference sequence). The CDR3 protein is CASSAVLAGGTYEQYF. CDR3 nucleotides: TGTGCCAGCAGCGCCGTCCTAGCGGGCGGTACCTACGAGCAGTACTTC.